Listed here is a single T cell receptor (beta chain). Its antigen is unknown. A much larger clone lies a single base off, so this may be a read error. From the 5' RACE reads, TCRdb called clonotypes with MiXCR, one entry per CDR3 protein. The sample carries about 320,000 distinct CDR3 sequences, around 15% recorded once. This record belongs to a study of T-cell memory formation after mild COVID-19. Overall study results and limits: Mostly located in CM and EM were contracting CD4+ clones, with contracting CD8+ clones located in EMRA. Clones that got smaller from day 15 to 85 had even CD4/CD8, while clones growing later tipped toward CD4+. Proof of SARS-CoV-2 specificity was absent for the second-wave clones that crested on day 37.

Per germline, CDR1 SEHNR and CDR2 FQNEAQ (reference sequence). This CDR3 has 15 amino acids. What was sequenced was PBMCs or a T cell subset sorted from them (not recorded which). The source is a man younger than 35 who had mild COVID-19 (a few samples of this study predate the infection). Cell type and time point are not known. The chain uses TRBV7-9 and TRBJ2-1, with 7 positions matching TRBD2. CDR3 nucleotides: TGTGCCAGCAGCTTAGCAGCGGGACCTTACACTGAGCAGTTCTTC. The encoded protein is CASSLAAGPYTEQFF.